A selection of T cell receptor beta chains follows, all from one sample in a study of blood T cells in healthy people across ages. TCRdb re-analysed the 5' RACE reads in MiXCR, keeping a single row per CDR3 protein. The sample records 550,000 to 800,000 distinct CDR3 sequences, roughly 21% being singletons. What was sequenced was blood. The receptors were gathered from a man in his 70s in good health. Each CDR3 is given with its conserved first and last residue. Fields, in order: J gene, D gene, V gene, clone size, CDR3 protein, CDR3 DNA. The D gene is left open where the match is weak. Not every row has a clone size; where given, it reads once, few, many or a size class.

TRBJ2-1 TRBD1 TRBV20-1 few CSAARGPADNEQFF TGCAGTGCGGCCAGGGGGCCCGCGGACAATGAGCAGTTCTTC
TRBJ2-1 TRBD2 TRBV28 few CASSPSGRENEQFF TGTGCCAGCAGTCCTAGCGGGAGAGAGAATGAGCAGTTCTTC
TRBJ2-7 TRBD2 TRBV5-1 - CACSLGGNVYEQYF TGCGCCTGCAGCTTGGGAGGGAACGTCTACGAGCAGTACTTC
TRBJ1-1 - TRBV3-1 few CASSPSGAEAFF TGTGCCAGCAGCCCATCCGGTGCTGAAGCTTTCTTT
TRBJ2-3 TRBD2 TRBV20-1 few CSARWTSGAQYF TGCAGTGCTAGATGGACTAGCGGGGCGCAGTATTTT
TRBJ1-2 - TRBV14 - CASSQDTGASNYGYTF TGTGCCAGCAGCCAAGATACGGGGGCGAGTAACTATGGCTACACCTTC
TRBJ1-1 TRBD1 TRBV29-1 - CSVEDHRGTAAFF TGCAGCGTTGAAGATCACAGGGGGACTGCAGCTTTCTTT
TRBJ2-5 - TRBV7-9 many CASSLAHSGETQYF TGTGCCAGCAGCTTAGCGCACAGCGGGGAGACCCAGTACTTC
TRBJ2-5 - TRBV3-1 - CASSRRQGGTETQYF TGTGCCAGCAGCCGGAGACAGGGCGGGACTGAGACCCAGTACTTC
TRBJ2-1 - TRBV28 - CASSLYESGEQFF TGTGCCAGCAGTTTATACGAGTCTGGAGAGCAGTTCTTC
TRBJ1-1 - TRBV12-5 - CASQRQGRTEAFF TGTGCTAGTCAGCGGCAGGGGAGGACTGAAGCTTTCTTT
TRBJ2-1 - TRBV5-1 few CASSFGGPSVSEQFF TGCGCCAGCAGCTTCGGGGGCCCTAGCGTCAGTGAGCAGTTCTTC
TRBJ2-5 - TRBV4-1 - CASSQEGSFWGQYF TGCGCCAGCAGCCAAGAAGGTAGCTTTTGGGGCCAGTACTTC
TRBJ1-5 - TRBV20-1 - CSAMDGNQPQHF TGCAGTGCTATGGATGGCAATCAGCCCCAGCATTTT
TRBJ2-2 - TRBV7-9 few CASSLVGSSRTGELFF TGTGCCAGCAGCTTAGTTGGGAGTTCGAGGACCGGGGAGCTGTTTTTT
TRBJ2-7 TRBD1 TRBV20-1 few CSAKQGHSYEQYF TGCAGTGCTAAACAGGGGCACTCCTACGAGCAGTACTTC
TRBJ1-4 - TRBV6-1 few CASSLDQASRHGKLFF TGTGCCAGCAGCCTCGACCAGGCATCCCGTCATGGGAAACTGTTTTTT
TRBJ1-1 - TRBV6-5 many CASSKTVNTEAFF TGTGCCAGCAGTAAGACGGTGAACACTGAAGCTTTCTTT
TRBJ2-7 - TRBV20-1 many CSATALGPNYEQYF TGCAGTGCAACCGCCCTGGGACCCAACTACGAGCAGTACTTC
TRBJ1-1 TRBD1 TRBV6-2/TRBV6-3 - CASRTGDREASF TGTGCCAGCAGGACAGGGGACCGTGAAGCTTCCTTT
TRBJ2-7 - TRBV28 few CASSPPGGMYEQYF TGTGCCAGCAGCCCCCCAGGGGGGATGTACGAGCAGTACTTC
TRBJ1-1 TRBD1 TRBV20-1 - CSAGDRVNTEAFF TGCAGTGCTGGGGACAGGGTGAACACTGAAGCTTTCTTT